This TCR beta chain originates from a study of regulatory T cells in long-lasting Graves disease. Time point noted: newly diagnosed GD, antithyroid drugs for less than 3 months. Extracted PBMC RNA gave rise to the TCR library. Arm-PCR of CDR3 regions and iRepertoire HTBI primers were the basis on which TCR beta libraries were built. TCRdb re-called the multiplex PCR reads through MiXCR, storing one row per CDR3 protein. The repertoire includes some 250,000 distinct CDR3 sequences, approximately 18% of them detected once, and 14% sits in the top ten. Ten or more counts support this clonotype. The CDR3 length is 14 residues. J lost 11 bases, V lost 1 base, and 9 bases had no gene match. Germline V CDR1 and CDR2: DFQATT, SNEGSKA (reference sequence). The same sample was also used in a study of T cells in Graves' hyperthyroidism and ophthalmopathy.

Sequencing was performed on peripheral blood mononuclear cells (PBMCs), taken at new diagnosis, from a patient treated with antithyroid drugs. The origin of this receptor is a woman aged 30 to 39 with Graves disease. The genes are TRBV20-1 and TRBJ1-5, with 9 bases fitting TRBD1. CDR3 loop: CSARGPTGGSAQHF. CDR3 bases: TGCAGTGCTAGAGGCCCGACAGGGGGTTCGGCCCAGCATTTT.